The 10 T cell receptor beta chains below all came from one sample that was sequenced in a study of graft-versus-host responses after intestinal transplantation. Here immunoSEQ multiplex PCR was the method, and the copy in TCRdb shows in-frame clones only, minus some. The profile shows over 70,000 clones, roughly 89% of them singletons. These receptors' antigens are unknown. The starting material was unstimulated CD8+ T cells sorted from spleen or lymph node cells, obtained before transplant. The origin of the receptors is a human donor who was the organ donor for an intestinal transplant.

This chain connects TRBV6-4 to TRBJ1-1, with 7 bases aligning to TRBD1. The CDR3 covers 13 residues. The trim removed 5 bases at V and 1 base at J, leaving 1 base unmatched. Germline V lookup: CDR1 MRHNA, CDR2 SNTAGT. The CDR3 sequence: CASSTGANTEAFF. The CDR3 nucleotides are TGTGCCAGCAGTACAGGGGCGAACACTGAAGCTTTCTTT.

The rearrangement joins TRBV10-3 to TRBJ2-7, with 8 positions matching TRBD2. The CDR3 sequence is 14 residues long. Germline V gene lookup returns CDR1 ENHRY and CDR2 SYGVKD. The trim removed 2 bases at V and 3 bases at J, leaving 3 bases unmatched. CDR3 DNA sequence: TGTGCCATCAGTGAGGGGACTAGTCACTACGAGCAGTACGTC. The encoded protein is CAISEGTSHYEQYV.

The DNA for the CDR3 is TGTGCCAGCAGCTTTCCAGGGGGTGGCTACACCTTC. Its protein is CASSFPGGGYTF. This chain links TRBV7-9 with TRBJ1-2; 7 bases map to TRBD1. V lost 3 bases to trimming and J lost 7 bases; unmatched junction nucleotides: 2. This CDR3 is 12 amino acids long. Germline assignment: CDR1 SEHNR and CDR2 FQNEAQ (reference sequence).

This chain joins TRBV10-3 and TRBJ1-2, with 10 bases matching TRBD1. CDR3 length: 16 amino acids. V lost 6 bases to trimming and J lost 4 bases; unmatched junction nucleotides: 11. The germline gives CDR1 ENHRY, CDR2 SYGVKD. The CDR3 region has the DNA TGTGCCATCAGATCATCCGGGACAGGGGATCTCTATGGCTACACCTTC. Its protein product is CAIRSSGTGDLYGYTF.

The chain is built from TRBV7-9 and TRBJ1-1, with a tentative D call TRBD1 (6 bases). Looked up from germline, CDR1 is SEHNR and CDR2 is FQNEAQ (reference sequence). Trimming pared 5 bases from V and 1 base from J, leaving 26 bases between. The CDR3 spans 19 residues. The CDR3 nucleotides are TGTGCCAGCAGCCAATCACGAGGGGGACCGAACCCGACGAACACTGAAGCTTTCTTT. Protein: CASSQSRGGPNPTNTEAFF.

The rearrangement uses TRBV15 and TRBJ2-1, with TRBD2 matching 9 bases. With 0 bases clipped from V and 5 bases from J, the junction kept 8 bases outside the gene matches. Germline assignment: CDR1 LNHNV and CDR2 YYDKDF (reference sequence). This CDR3 region has 17 residues. CDR3 bases: TGTGCCACCAGCAGAGATCGGGCGGGGGGGCCTAACAATGAGCAGTTCTTC. Its protein product is CATSRDRAGGPNNEQFF.

The chain carries TRBV7-6 and TRBJ2-6; 12 nucleotides line up with TRBD1. The CDR3 extends over 21 amino acids. The V gene's germline CDR1 is SGHVS and CDR2 FNYEAQ. The V gene end was trimmed by 6 bases and the J gene end by 0 bases; junction bases not matched to a gene: 15. The CDR3 region is CASSDPGTGGTRLSGANVLTF. CDR3 sequence (DNA): TGTGCCAGCAGTGACCCCGGGACAGGGGGCACAAGACTCTCTGGGGCCAACGTCCTGACTTTC. The full variable domain, completed using reference TRBV7-6 and TRBJ2-6, is GAGVSQSPRYKVTKRGQDVALRCDPISGHVSLYWYRQALGQGPEFLTYFNYEAQQDKSGLPNDRFSAERPEGSISTLTIQRTEQRDSAMYRCASSDPGTGGTRLSGANVLTFGAGSRLTVL.

The chain employs TRBV4-1 and TRBJ2-7, with TRBD2 identical over 8 bases. This CDR3 has 16 amino acids. V lost 0 bases to trimming and J lost 5 bases; unmatched junction nucleotides: 9. Germline CDR1 MGHRA, CDR2 YSYEKL. In DNA form, the CDR3 reads TGCGCCAGCAGCCAAGAGGGACGAGCGGGGGACCACGAGCAGTACGTC. Translated: CASSQEGRAGDHEQYV.

J is TRBJ1-1 and V is TRBV19, with 7 positions matching TRBD1. This CDR3 region has 14 residues. Per the germline V gene, CDR1 is LNHDA and CDR2 is SQIVND (reference sequence). J gave up 5 bases and V 7 bases, and 10 bases lay outside the gene matches. The CDR3 nucleotides are TGTGCCAGTAAGGGGAGACAGGGATGGACTGAAGCTTTCTTT. Its translation: CASKGRQGWTEAFF.

This clone occurred once. The chain has TRBV7-2 and TRBJ2-3; TRBD2 matches 10 bases. This CDR3 comprises 16 residues. With 5 bases clipped from V and 0 bases from J, the junction kept 5 bases outside the gene matches. Germline-derived CDR1 and CDR2 are SGHTA and FQGNSA. CDR3 sequence: CASSTGLADSTDTQYF. CDR3 sequence (DNA): TGTGCCAGCAGCACTGGACTAGCGGACAGCACAGATACGCAGTATTTT.